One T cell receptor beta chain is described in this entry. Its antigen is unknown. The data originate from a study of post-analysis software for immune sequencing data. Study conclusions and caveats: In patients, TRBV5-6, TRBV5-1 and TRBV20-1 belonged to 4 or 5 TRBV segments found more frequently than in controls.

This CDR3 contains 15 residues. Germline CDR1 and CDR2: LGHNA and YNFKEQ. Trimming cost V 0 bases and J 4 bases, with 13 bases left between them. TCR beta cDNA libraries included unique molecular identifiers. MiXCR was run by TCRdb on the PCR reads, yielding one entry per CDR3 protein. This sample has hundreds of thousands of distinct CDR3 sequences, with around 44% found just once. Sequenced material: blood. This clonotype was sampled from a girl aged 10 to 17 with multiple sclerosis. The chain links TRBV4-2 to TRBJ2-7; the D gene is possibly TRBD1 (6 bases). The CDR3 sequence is CASSQDRGLRYEQYF. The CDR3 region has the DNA TGTGCCAGCAGCCAAGACAGGGGCCTAAGGTACGAGCAGTACTTC.